This entry lists 18 T cell receptor beta chains sequenced from one sample in a study of early T cells in non-severe SARS-CoV-2 infection. TCRdb fed the 5' RACE reads into MiXCR, producing one record per CDR3 protein. The data show tens of thousands of distinct CDR3 sequences, more than 9% seen once. Sequencing was performed on whole blood. The receptors were gathered from an adult who was a healthcare worker with PCR-confirmed SARS-CoV-2 infection or an uninfected control (not recorded which).

This clonotype was counted ten times or more. The genes are TRBV20-1 and TRBJ2-1; 15 bases agree with TRBD2. This CDR3 comprises 17 residues. V was clipped by 1 base and J by 2 bases; unmatched bases: 3. The germline V gene encodes CDR1 DFQATT and CDR2 SNEGSKA (reference sequence). The CDR3: CSARGGLAGGTYNEQFF. The CDR3 nucleotides read TGCAGTGCTAGAGGCGGACTAGCGGGGGGGACCTACAATGAGCAGTTCTTC.

This chain links TRBV11-3 with TRBJ2-7, with a possible D match to TRBD2 (5 bases). The CDR3 sequence is 11 residues long. V dropped 3 bases and J dropped 5 bases, with 5 bases sitting between them. Germline CDR1 and CDR2: SGHNT and YENEEA. The CDR3 DNA reads as TGTGCCAGCAGCTTCGGGGACGAGCAGTACTTC. Translating it yields CASSFGDEQYF. Drawing the rest from reference TRBV11-3 and TRBJ2-7, the complete variable domain is EAGVVQSPRYKIIEKKQPVAFWCNPISGHNTLYWYLQNLGQGPELLIRYENEEAVDDSQLPKDRFSAERLKGVDSTLKIQPAELGDSAVYLCASSFGDEQYFGPGTRLTVT.

This clonotype came up many times. The J gene is TRBJ2-1, the V gene TRBV7-2, with unresolved D. V lost 4 bases and J lost 5, with 15 bases in between. Germline-derived CDR1 and CDR2 are SGHTA and FQGNSA. This CDR3 is 15 amino acids long. CDR3 nucleotide sequence: TGTGCCAGCAGCTCCAAAAGGTCACTAAACAATGAGCAGTTCTTC. Residues: CASSSKRSLNNEQFF.

CDR3 protein: CASTDRHPGNTIYF. The CDR3, as DNA: TGTGCCAGCACCGACAGGCACCCTGGAAACACCATATATTTT. J is TRBJ1-3 and V is TRBV12-3 or TRBV12-4; a weak D match, TRBD1 (6 bases). The CDR3 extends over 14 amino acids. V lost 7 bases to trimming and J lost 2 bases, with 12 bases between them.

In its sample, this clonotype was seen many times. CDR3 nucleotide sequence: TGTGCCAGCAGCCGGGAACCGGGACCACCCTCTGGAAACACCATATATTTT. The encoded protein is CASSREPGPPSGNTIYF. This chain joins TRBV3-1 and TRBJ1-3, with D maybe TRBD1 (5 bases). V was cut by 4 bases and J by 0 bases, with 16 bases left in between. From germline, CDR1 is LGHDT and CDR2 YNNKEL (reference sequence). The CDR3 contains 17 residues.

This clonotype has ten or more counts. This chain connects TRBV20-1 to TRBJ1-1; a weak D match, TRBD1 (6 bases). The germline CDR1 and CDR2 sequences are DFQATT and SNEGSKA (reference sequence). The CDR3 has 15 residues. V shed 0 bases and J shed 5 bases, with 16 bases lying between them. The CDR3 DNA is TGCAGTGCTAGAGACGACGGCAGGGGAGGGACTGAAGCTTTCTTT. It translates to CSARDDGRGGTEAFF.

This clonotype was detected only a few times. The J gene is TRBJ1-1, the V gene TRBV7-3; a weak D match, TRBD1 (5 bases). This CDR3 has 14 residues. CDR1 SGHTA and CDR2 FQGTGA come from the germline V gene. V lost 4 bases to trimming and J lost 4 bases, with 13 bases between them. The CDR3 is CASSSLGPGTEAFF. The CDR3 coding sequence is TGTGCCAGCAGCTCCCTGGGGCCGGGCACTGAAGCTTTCTTT.

This clonotype was counted ten times or more. The chain recombines TRBV5-4 with TRBJ1-1, with D uncertain. With 3 bases removed from V and 1 base from J, the gap between germline ends came to 4 bases. This CDR3 has 12 amino acids. CDR1 is SGHNT, CDR2 YYREEE, per germline (reference sequence). The CDR3 protein is CASSWGNTEAFF. In nucleotides, the CDR3 is TGTGCCAGCAGCTGGGGGAACACTGAAGCTTTCTTT. The whole variable domain, remainder taken from reference TRBV5-4 and TRBJ1-1, is ETGVTQSPTHLIKTRGQQVTLRCSSQSGHNTVSWYQQALGQGPQFIFQYYREEENGRGNFPPRFSGLQFPNYSSELNVNALELDDSALYLCASSWGNTEAFFGQGTRLTVV.

The rearrangement uses TRBV7-9 and TRBJ1-5; 9 positions agree with TRBD1. The ends lost 4 bases at V and 3 bases at J; junction bases unmatched: 7. Germline V gene lookup returns CDR1 SEHNR and CDR2 FQNEAQ (reference sequence). This CDR3 comprises 16 residues. The CDR3 coding sequence is TGTGCCAGCAGCTCCGGGACAGGGTTAAACAATCAGCCCCAGCATTTT. It specifies CASSSGTGLNNQPQHF.

This clonotype was counted many times. The chain couples TRBV29-1 to TRBJ2-7; a weak D match, TRBD1 (5 bases). CDR3 size: 11 residues. The V gene lost 6 bases and the J gene lost 4 bases, with 10 bases spanning the gap. Germline V gives CDR1 SQVTM, CDR2 ANQGSEA. CDR3 nucleotides: TGCAGCGTCTTACAGGCATACGAGCAGTACTTC. Translating it yields CSVLQAYEQYF.

V usage is TRBV28 and J usage is TRBJ2-1; D not resolved. V lost 3 bases and J lost 5, with 2 bases in between. The CDR3 runs to 11 residues. Germline V lookup: CDR1 MDHEN, CDR2 SYDVKM. Here the CDR3 DNA reads TGTGCCAGCAGTTTTCACAATGAGCAGTTCTTC. This sequence encodes CASSFHNEQFF.

There are many counts of this clonotype. V gene TRBV29-1 combines with J gene TRBJ2-3; 8 nucleotides match TRBD2. The germline CDR1 and CDR2 sequences are SQVTM and ANQGSEA. The CDR3 spans 14 residues. The V segment lost 6 bases and the J segment 0 bases; nucleotides outside the gene matches: 5. The CDR3 protein is CSVGERESTDTQYF. In DNA, the CDR3 is TGCAGCGTCGGTGAGCGGGAGAGCACAGATACGCAGTATTTT.

This clonotype was counted at least ten times. V usage is TRBV7-8 and J usage is TRBJ2-7, with 8 bases identical to TRBD2. Germline CDR1 and CDR2: SGHVS and FQNEAQ. The CDR3 consists of 15 residues. With V trimmed by 4 bases and J by 2 bases, 7 bases remained unmatched. CDR3 sequence: CASSSERERTYEQYF. CDR3 coding DNA: TGTGCCAGCAGCTCCGAGCGGGAGCGCACCTACGAGCAGTACTTC.

This clonotype was seen more than once but under ten times. J is TRBJ1-1 and V is TRBV3-1, with 9 bases fitting TRBD1. Germline trimming cut 4 bases from V and 4 bases from J; bases unmatched to any gene: 13. This CDR3 comprises 17 residues. Germline V gene sequence: CDR1 LGHDT, CDR2 YNNKEL (reference sequence). DNA of the CDR3: TGTGCCAGCAGCCCAAACCCGGGACAGGGAGTGGGCACTGAAGCTTTCTTT. Its protein is CASSPNPGQGVGTEAFF.

This clonotype was counted at least ten times. CDR3 residues: CSASPSRTGNTGELFF. CDR3 in DNA: TGCAGTGCTAGTCCGAGCAGGACGGGGAACACCGGGGAGCTGTTTTTT. J is TRBJ2-2 and V is TRBV20-1; D not certain. The CDR3 contains 16 residues. V gave up 3 bases and J gave up 1 base, with 15 bases separating them. Per the germline V gene, CDR1 is DFQATT and CDR2 is SNEGSKA (reference sequence).

The chain has TRBV11-3 and TRBJ2-1; D not certain. Between the trimmed V and J ends, which lost 0 bases and 10 bases, there was a span of 13 bases. The V gene's germline CDR1 is SGHNT and CDR2 YENEEA. The CDR3 is 14 residues long. The CDR3, as DNA: TGTGCCAGCAGCTTAGATCATACCCCGCAGGAGCAGTTCTTC. Translating gives CASSLDHTPQEQFF.

The chain recombines TRBV6-1 with TRBJ1-4; the D gene is possibly TRBD1 (6 bases). The germline V and J ends were trimmed by 5 bases and 6 bases, with 16 bases remaining between them. The CDR3 is 15 amino acids. Germline-derived CDR1 and CDR2 are MNHNS and SASEGT. The CDR3 loop reads CASSLGGQGHEKLFF. The CDR3 DNA is TGTGCCAGCAGTTTAGGGGGGCAGGGCCATGAAAAACTGTTTTTT.

This clonotype was recorded at least ten times. J is TRBJ2-1 and V is TRBV7-9, with TRBD2 identical over 7 bases. The germline gives CDR1 SEHNR, CDR2 FQNEAQ (reference sequence). There are 15 residues in the CDR3. The V gene end was trimmed by 7 bases and the J gene end by 6 bases; junction bases not matched to a gene: 12. The CDR3 loop is CASTTWGEGLNEQFF. The DNA for the CDR3 is TGTGCCAGCACCACATGGGGGGAGGGCCTCAATGAGCAGTTCTTC. Full variable domain (rest looked up from reference TRBV7-9 and TRBJ2-1): DTGVSQNPRHKITKRGQNVTFRCDPISEHNRLYWYRQTLGQGPEFLTYFQNEAQLEKSRLLSDRFSAERPKGSFSTLEIQRTEQGDSAMYLCASTTWGEGLNEQFFGPGTRLTVL.